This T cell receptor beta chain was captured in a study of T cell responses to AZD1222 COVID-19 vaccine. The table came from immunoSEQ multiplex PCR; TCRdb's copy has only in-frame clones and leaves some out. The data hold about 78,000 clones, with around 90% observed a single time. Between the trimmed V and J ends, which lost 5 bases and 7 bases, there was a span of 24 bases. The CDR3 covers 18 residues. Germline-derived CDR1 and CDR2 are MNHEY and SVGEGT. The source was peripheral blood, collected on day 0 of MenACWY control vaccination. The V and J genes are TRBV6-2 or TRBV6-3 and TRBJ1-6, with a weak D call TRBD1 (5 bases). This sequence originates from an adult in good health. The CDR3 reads CASSPRGPETKRNSPLHF. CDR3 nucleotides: TGTGCCAGCAGTCCACGGGGCCCGGAAACCAAAAGAAATTCACCCCTCCACTTT.